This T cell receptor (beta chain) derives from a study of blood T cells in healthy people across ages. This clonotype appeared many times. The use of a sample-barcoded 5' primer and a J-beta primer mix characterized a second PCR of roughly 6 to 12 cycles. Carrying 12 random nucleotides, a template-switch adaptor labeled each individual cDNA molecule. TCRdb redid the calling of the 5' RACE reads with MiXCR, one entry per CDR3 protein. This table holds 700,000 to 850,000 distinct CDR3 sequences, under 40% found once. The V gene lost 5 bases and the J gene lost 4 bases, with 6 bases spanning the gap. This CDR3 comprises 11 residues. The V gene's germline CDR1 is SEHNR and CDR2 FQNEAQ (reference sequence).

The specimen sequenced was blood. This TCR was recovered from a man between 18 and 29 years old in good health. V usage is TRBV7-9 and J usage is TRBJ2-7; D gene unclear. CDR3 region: CASSAQYEQYF. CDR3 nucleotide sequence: TGTGCCAGCAGCGCCCAATACGAGCAGTACTTC. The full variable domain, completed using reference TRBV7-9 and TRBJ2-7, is DTGVSQNPRHKITKRGQNVTFRCDPISEHNRLYWYRQTLGQGPEFLTYFQNEAQLEKSRLLSDRFSAERPKGSFSTLEIQRTEQGDSAMYLCASSAQYEQYFGPGTRLTVT.